The clone carrying this T cell receptor (beta chain) was counted at least ten times. TCRdb reprocessed the 5' RACE reads with MiXCR, giving one entry per CDR3 protein. This sample yields around 230,000 distinct CDR3 sequences, of which over 6.5% are seen a single time; about 1% belongs to the top ten. These data are taken from a study of T cells after yellow fever vaccination. The CDR3 is made up of 14 amino acids. V shed 2 bases, J shed 10 bases, and the junction held 6 bases outside the gene matches. Germline V gene sequence: CDR1 ENHRY, CDR2 SYGVKD. The TCR sequence derives from a man in his thirties or forties who received the YFV17D yellow fever vaccine. This material consisted of CD4+ T cells sorted from PBMCs, taken on the day of the yellow fever booster vaccination. The chain links TRBV10-3 to TRBJ2-1, with TRBD1 identical over 9 bases. As DNA, the CDR3 is TGTGCCATCAGTGAGCGCGGGACAGGGAGAGAGCAGTTCTTC. Translated, it gives CAISERGTGREQFF.